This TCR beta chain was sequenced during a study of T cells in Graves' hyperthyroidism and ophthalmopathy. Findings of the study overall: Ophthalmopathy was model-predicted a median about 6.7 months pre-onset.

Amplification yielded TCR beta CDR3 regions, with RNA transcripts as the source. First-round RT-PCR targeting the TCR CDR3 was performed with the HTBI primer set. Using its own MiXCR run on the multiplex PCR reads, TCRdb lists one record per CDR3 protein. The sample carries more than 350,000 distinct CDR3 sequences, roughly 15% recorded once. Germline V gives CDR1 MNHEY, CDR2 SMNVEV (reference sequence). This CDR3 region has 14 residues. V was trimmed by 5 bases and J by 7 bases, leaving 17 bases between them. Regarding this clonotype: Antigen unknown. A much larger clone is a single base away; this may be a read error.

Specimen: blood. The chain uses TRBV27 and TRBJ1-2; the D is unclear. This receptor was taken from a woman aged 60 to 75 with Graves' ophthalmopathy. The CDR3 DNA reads TGTGCCAGCAGTCCCCCGGGGAGAGACTGTGGCTACACCTTC. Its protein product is CASSPPGRDCGYTF.